Here is one TCR beta chain with its context. Its antigen remains unidentified. This entry comes from a study of lymphopenia after photon versus proton radiotherapy. The table came from immunoSEQ multiplex PCR; TCRdb's copy has only in-frame clones and leaves some out. The sample has about 26,000 clones; less than 90% are singletons. Germline V gene data show CDR1 as MDHEN and CDR2 as SYDVKM. J lost 3 bases, V lost 4 bases, and 4 bases had no gene match. The CDR3 is 16 amino acids. Study-wide points: Post-nadir diversity loss with photons came from oligoclonal expansion, particularly CD8+ Temra cells.

The clonotype originates from a woman aged 50 to 60 with pancreatic cancer. The V and J genes are TRBV28 and TRBJ2-3; 13 bases align to TRBD2. The sample consisted of peripheral blood, taken from a patient treated with photon-based radiotherapy. The CDR3, as DNA: TGTGCCAGCAGTTCTTGGACTAGCGGGAGAACAGATACGCAGTATTTT. Its protein product is CASSSWTSGRTDTQYF.